These 18 T cell receptor beta chains were sequenced from one sample in a study of identifying expanded T cells in peripheral blood. Profiled with immunoSEQ multiplex PCR; TCRdb holds only in-frame clones, not every one. The sample shows roughly 90,000 clones, approximately 85% of them seen only once. The material sequenced was blood. These receptors originate from a person between 18 and 75 years old in good health.

The rearrangement uses TRBV7-3 and TRBJ2-1; the match to TRBD2 covers 9 bases. Per germline, CDR1 SGHTA and CDR2 FQGTGA. CDR3 length equals 15 residues. V was pared by 3 bases and J by 2 bases, with 2 bases of the junction left unmatched. The CDR3 coding sequence is TGTGCCAGCAGCTTCGAGCGGGGGGCCTACAATGAGCAGTTCTTC. Its translation: CASSFERGAYNEQFF. The variable domain in full, completed from reference TRBV7-3 and TRBJ2-1, reads GAGVSQTPSNKVTEKGKYVELRCDPISGHTALYWYRQSLGQGPEFLIYFQGTGAADDSGLPNDRFFAVRPEGSVSTLKIQRTERGDSAVYLCASSFERGAYNEQFFGPGTRLTVL.

In its sample, this clone was seen a few times. The gene calls are TRBV7-2 and TRBJ2-5; TRBD2 matches at 7 bases. Germline CDR1 reads SGHTA; CDR2 reads FQGNSA. V trimming: 2 bases; J trimming: 5 bases; junction bases outside the gene matches: 8. The CDR3 totals 15 residues. As DNA, the CDR3 is TGTGCCAGCAGCTTATCGTTCGCGGGGGTGGAGACCCAGTACTTC. Residues: CASSLSFAGVETQYF.

The rearrangement joins TRBV4-1 to TRBJ2-7, with no clear D. V was clipped by 1 base and J by 0 bases, with 10 bases between them. Germline V gene lookup returns CDR1 MGHRA and CDR2 YSYEKL. This CDR3 is 15 amino acids long. The CDR3 sequence: CASSQVTGGSYEQYF. CDR3 nucleotide sequence: TGCGCCAGCAGCCAAGTTACCGGTGGCTCCTACGAGCAGTACTTC.

This clone was seen only once. The V and J genes are TRBV13 and TRBJ2-7; D gene ambiguous. Germline values: CDR1 PRHDT, CDR2 FYEKMQ (reference sequence). The CDR3 loop spans 14 amino acids. V gave up 5 bases and J gave up 3 bases, with 14 bases separating them. The CDR3 nucleotides read TGTGCCAGCAGCCCCGGCAGGTCGAACTACGAGCAGTACTTC. Translating gives CASSPGRSNYEQYF.

The rearrangement joins TRBV29-1 to TRBJ2-7; 8 nucleotides align to TRBD1. V lost 5 bases and J lost 4; bases outside the gene matches: 4. The CDR3 runs to 12 residues. The germline V gene has CDR1 SQVTM and CDR2 ANQGSEA. The CDR3 spells CSVKQGEYEQYF. The CDR3 DNA follows: TGCAGCGTTAAACAGGGGGAATACGAGCAGTACTTC.

The rearrangement joins TRBV23-1 to TRBJ1-5; D is uncertain. TRBV23-1 is an ORF; its function is uncertain. V shed 1 base and J shed 7 bases, with 17 bases lying between them. This CDR3 is 16 amino acids long. The CDR3 DNA reads as TGCGCCAGCAGTCAATGCTGGGGAGAGGGTTGGCAGCCCCAGCATTTT. It is translated as CASSQCWGEGWQPQHF.

This sequence joins TRBV5-1 and TRBJ1-3; 7 bases match TRBD1. The CDR3 has 16 amino acids. The ends lost 3 bases at V and 0 bases at J; junction bases unmatched: 6. The germline V gene has CDR1 SGHRS and CDR2 YFSETQ. This chain's CDR3 is CASSSRTGHSGNTIYF. Here the CDR3 DNA reads TGCGCCAGCAGCTCCCGGACAGGCCACTCTGGAAACACCATATATTTT. Using reference TRBV5-1 and TRBJ1-3 for the parts outside the CDR3, the full variable domain is KAGVTQTPRYLIKTRGQQVTLSCSPISGHRSVSWYQQTPGQGLQFLFEYFSETQRNKGNFPGRFSGRQFSNSRSEMNVSTLELGDSALYLCASSSRTGHSGNTIYFGEGSWLTVV.

The rearrangement uses TRBV28 and TRBJ2-7; 13 bases line up with TRBD2. The germline CDR1 and CDR2 sequences are MDHEN and SYDVKM. The CDR3 has 16 amino acids. Trimming removed 6 bases from V and 6 bases from J; junction bases left unmatched: 11. For the CDR3, the DNA is TGTGCCAGCAGCCATGGAGGGACTAGCGGGGTAGCCGAGCAGTACTTC. Its protein product is CASSHGGTSGVAEQYF.

This rearrangement joins TRBV18 to TRBJ1-1, with D perhaps TRBD1 (5 bases). V lost 0 bases and J 1 base, leaving 9 bases between the germline ends. CDR3 length equals 15 residues. Germline V gene sequence: CDR1 KGHSH, CDR2 LQKENI. The CDR3 loop is CASSPPGGKNTEAFF. As DNA, the CDR3 is TGTGCCAGCTCACCACCGGGGGGAAAGAACACTGAAGCTTTCTTT.

The chain links TRBV4-3 to TRBJ1-2; D remains ambiguous. Germline assignment: CDR1 LGHNA and CDR2 YSLEER. The CDR3 is 14 amino acids. V was clipped by 0 bases and J by 5 bases, with 10 bases between them. The CDR3: CASSQERWKYGYTF. DNA of the CDR3: TGCGCCAGCAGCCAAGAGAGGTGGAAATATGGCTACACCTTC.

The V call is TRBV18, the J call TRBJ1-3; D perhaps matches TRBD1 (5 bases). The length of the CDR3 is 16 residues. Trimming took 2 bases from V and 0 from J, leaving 11 bases between them. Germline V lookup: CDR1 KGHSH, CDR2 LQKENI. CDR3 residues: CASSPITGLSGNTIYF. CDR3 DNA sequence: TGTGCCAGCTCACCAATCACAGGCCTCTCTGGAAACACCATATATTTT. The variable domain in full, with the rest retrieved from reference TRBV18 and TRBJ1-3, is NAGVMQNPRHLVRRRGQEARLRCSPMKGHSHVYWYRQLPEEGLKFMVYLQKENIIDESGMPKERFSAEFPKEGPSILRIQQVVRGDSAAYFCASSPITGLSGNTIYFGEGSWLTVV.

The rearrangement links TRBV19 to TRBJ2-5, with 7 bases that match TRBD2. The V gene's germline CDR1 is LNHDA and CDR2 SQIVND (reference sequence). This CDR3 spans 14 amino acids. V dropped 3 bases and J dropped 2; count of bases not matched to a gene: 3. The CDR3 sequence: CASSIGGIQETQYF. CDR3 nucleotides: TGTGCCAGTAGTATCGGGGGGATTCAAGAGACCCAGTACTTC. Full variable domain (missing parts from reference TRBV19 and TRBJ2-5): DGGITQSPKYLFRKEGQNVTLSCEQNLNHDAMYWYRQDPGQGLRLIYYSQIVNDFQKGDIAEGYSVSREKKESFPLTVTSAQKNPTAFYLCASSIGGIQETQYFGPGTRLLVL.

A few counts support this clone. The chain has TRBV19 and TRBJ1-5; D ambiguous. V dropped 3 bases and J dropped 4 bases, with 10 bases sitting between them. There are 14 residues in the CDR3. Germline V gives CDR1 LNHDA, CDR2 SQIVND (reference sequence). The CDR3 region has the DNA TGTGCCAGTAGTATCATGGGAGATAATCAGCCCCAGCATTTT. It specifies CASSIMGDNQPQHF.

This clone was counted once. V gene TRBV7-6 combines with J gene TRBJ2-5; 7 nucleotides agree with TRBD1. Germline CDR1 is SGHVS and CDR2 is FNYEAQ. This CDR3 region has 14 residues. After removal of 3 bases from V and 5 bases from J, the junction contained 6 bases not matched to a gene. DNA for the CDR3: TGTGCCAGCAGCTTGGCAGGGGGAGCGGAGACCCAGTACTTC. This translates into CASSLAGGAETQYF.

The chain uses TRBV5-8 and TRBJ1-1; TRBD1 might be the D (5 bases). Trimming stripped 7 bases from V and 1 base from J, with 20 bases between. The germline CDR1 and CDR2 sequences are SGHTS and YDEGEE. The CDR3 sequence is 16 residues long. The CDR3 coding sequence is TGTGCCAGCCTGCTCGGGACCCCGGTTAAGAACACTGAAGCTTTCTTT. It is translated as CASLLGTPVKNTEAFF.

The chain has TRBV18 and TRBJ1-1; perhaps TRBD1 as D (6 bases). There are 13 residues in the CDR3. The germline V and J ends were trimmed by 5 bases and 1 base, with 8 bases remaining between them. CDR1 and CDR2 (germline): KGHSH, LQKENI. The CDR3 DNA sequence: TGTGCCAGCTCAGGACAGCCGAACACTGAAGCTTTCTTT. Its translation: CASSGQPNTEAFF.

This clone showed up just once. The rearrangement uses TRBV5-1 and TRBJ2-3; D is ambiguous. CDR1 and CDR2 from the germline V gene are SGHRS and YFSETQ. The V end was cut by 4 bases, the J end by 2 bases, with 5 bases between. This CDR3 has 12 residues. The CDR3 nucleotides read TGCGCCAGCAGCATAAACACAGATACGCAGTATTTT. This encodes CASSINTDTQYF.

This rearrangement joins TRBV21-1 to TRBJ2-7. TRBV21-1 is tagged as a pseudogene. This CDR3 has 12 residues. This CDR3 reads CASSKTPYEQYF. The CDR3 DNA reads TGTGCCAGCAGCAAAACCCCGTACGAGCAGTACTTC.